The rows below give T cell receptor beta chains drawn from one sample of a study of OX40 agonist ivuxolimab in advanced cancers. Here immunoSEQ multiplex PCR was the method, and the copy in TCRdb shows in-frame clones only, minus some. The sample consists of approximately 58,000 clones, about four fifths of them appearing once. The sample in question was CD4+ or CD8+ T cells sorted from blood, obtained in a trial of the OX40 agonist ivuxolimab. The receptor source for this set is an adult with an advanced solid tumor such as melanoma, head and neck, liver or kidney cancer. Both conserved end residues are part of each CDR3. Each record gives: V gene, D gene, clone size, J gene, CDR3 DNA, CDR3 protein. D genes are given only for firm matches. Expanded clones are given a class, and other clones once, few, many or no size at all.

V gene: TRBV28
D gene: NA
clone size: NA
J gene: TRBJ2-3
CDR3 DNA: TGTGCCAGCAGTTTCCCCGGAATATCGAAGGGAGGTACGCAGTATTTT
CDR3 protein: CASSFPGISKGGTQYF

V gene: TRBV10-3
D gene: NA
clone size: NA
J gene: TRBJ2-7
CDR3 DNA: TGTGCCATCAAAGGCAGTACCTACGAGCAGTACTTC
CDR3 protein: CAIKGSTYEQYF

V gene: TRBV7-9
D gene: NA
clone size: NA
J gene: TRBJ1-1
CDR3 DNA: TGTGCCAGCAGGCCAAGGGGGGCAGCCCTCGGCGGCACTGAAGCTTTCTTT
CDR3 protein: CASRPRGAALGGTEAFF

V gene: TRBV6-6
D gene: TRBD1
clone size: NA
J gene: TRBJ2-7
CDR3 DNA: TGTGCCAGCAGTTATGGACAGGCCGGCTCCTACGAGCAGTACTTC
CDR3 protein: CASSYGQAGSYEQYF

V gene: TRBV27
D gene: NA
clone size: NA
J gene: TRBJ2-3
CDR3 DNA: TGTGCCAGCATCCCCGCCCGGGGCACAGATACGCAGTATTTT
CDR3 protein: CASIPARGTDTQYF

V gene: TRBV2
D gene: NA
clone size: NA
J gene: TRBJ2-2
CDR3 DNA: TGTGCCAGTGGGACACCCGAAAGGGGGGAGCTGTTTTTT
CDR3 protein: CASGTPERGELFF

V gene: TRBV15
D gene: NA
clone size: NA
J gene: TRBJ1-1
CDR3 DNA: TGTGCCACCAGCAGCCCATTATCGGACCTTTTCTTT
CDR3 protein: CATSSPLSDLFF

V gene: TRBV5-1
D gene: NA
clone size: NA
J gene: TRBJ2-6
CDR3 DNA: TGCGCCAGCAGCTTGGGACCGGTCTCTGGGGCCAACGTCCTGACTTTC
CDR3 protein: CASSLGPVSGANVLTF

V gene: TRBV15
D gene: TRBD2
clone size: NA
J gene: TRBJ2-1
CDR3 DNA: TGTGCCACTCTCAGAGTGGGGACTAGCGGGAGCTCCAATGAGCAGTTCTTC
CDR3 protein: CATLRVGTSGSSNEQFF

V gene: TRBV28
D gene: NA
clone size: NA
J gene: TRBJ2-2
CDR3 DNA: TGTGCCAGCAGTTTGGAAGGGAACACCGGGGAGCTGTTTTTT
CDR3 protein: CASSLEGNTGELFF

V gene: TRBV5-4
D gene: TRBD2
clone size: NA
J gene: TRBJ2-1
CDR3 DNA: TGTGCCAGCAGCCAAAGCGGGAGCTTCGGCGATGAGCAGTTCTTC
CDR3 protein: CASSQSGSFGDEQFF

V gene: TRBV7-2
D gene: NA
clone size: NA
J gene: TRBJ2-2
CDR3 DNA: TGTGCCAACATGAGCCGGCGGACGAACACCGGGGAGCTGTTTTTT
CDR3 protein: CANMSRRTNTGELFF

V gene: TRBV6-6
D gene: TRBD1
clone size: NA
J gene: TRBJ1-1
CDR3 DNA: TGTGCCAGCAGTTTGAGGACAGGGGGGGACACTGAAGCTTTCTTT
CDR3 protein: CASSLRTGGDTEAFF

V gene: TRBV7-9
D gene: TRBD1
clone size: few
J gene: TRBJ1-2
CDR3 DNA: TGTGCCAGCAGCTCCCTGGACAGGGCAAACTATGGCTACACCTTC
CDR3 protein: CASSSLDRANYGYTF

V gene: TRBV19
D gene: TRBD1
clone size: NA
J gene: TRBJ2-3
CDR3 DNA: TGTGCCAGTAGTCCTCGGGACAGTTTCACAGATACGCAGTATTTT
CDR3 protein: CASSPRDSFTDTQYF

V gene: TRBV7-2
D gene: TRBD2
clone size: NA
J gene: TRBJ2-3
CDR3 DNA: TGTGCCAGCAGCTTGGTTAGCGGGGTGAGCACAGATACGCAGTATTTT
CDR3 protein: CASSLVSGVSTDTQYF

V gene: TRBV7-9
D gene: TRBD1
clone size: medium-sized
J gene: TRBJ2-7
CDR3 DNA: TGTGCCAGCCTGAGGGTCGGGACAGGGGGCGGCTACGAGCAGTACTTC
CDR3 protein: CASLRVGTGGGYEQYF

V gene: TRBV2
D gene: TRBD1
clone size: NA
J gene: TRBJ1-2
CDR3 DNA: TGTGCCAGCAGTAGACAGGGAGATGGCTACACCTTC
CDR3 protein: CASSRQGDGYTF

V gene: TRBV14
D gene: NA
clone size: NA
J gene: TRBJ2-5
CDR3 DNA: TGTGCCAGCAGCCAAGATGAGGGCGGGAAAGAGACCCAGTACTTC
CDR3 protein: CASSQDEGGKETQYF

V gene: TRBV14
D gene: NA
clone size: few
J gene: TRBJ1-2
CDR3 DNA: TGTGCCAGCAGCCCAAGACACGCATTGGGAGGAGGCTACACCTTC
CDR3 protein: CASSPRHALGGGYTF

V gene: TRBV14
D gene: TRBD1
clone size: once
J gene: TRBJ2-2
CDR3 DNA: TGTGCCAGCAGCCCTAGACAGGGTCCAGGGGAGCTGTTTTTT
CDR3 protein: CASSPRQGPGELFF

V gene: TRBV18
D gene: NA
clone size: NA
J gene: TRBJ1-3
CDR3 DNA: TGTGCCAGCTCACCACCCAAATATGGGGTGCCTGGAAACACCATATATTTT
CDR3 protein: CASSPPKYGVPGNTIYF

V gene: TRBV19
D gene: NA
clone size: many
J gene: TRBJ2-7
CDR3 DNA: TGTGCCAGTAGCCGCGGGGGAGGGGGCTCCTACGAGCAGTACTTC
CDR3 protein: CASSRGGGGSYEQYF

V gene: TRBV15
D gene: NA
clone size: few
J gene: TRBJ2-1
CDR3 DNA: TGTGCCACCAGCGGTGGGGGCAACTACAATGAGCAGTTCTTC
CDR3 protein: CATSGGGNYNEQFF

V gene: TRBV9
D gene: NA
clone size: NA
J gene: TRBJ2-1
CDR3 DNA: TGTGCCAGCAGCGTCGGTGGTTCGAGCTCCTACAATGAGCAGTTCTTC
CDR3 protein: CASSVGGSSSYNEQFF

V gene: TRBV6-6
D gene: NA
clone size: NA
J gene: TRBJ2-3
CDR3 DNA: TGTGCCAGCAGTCCCCCAGGGGGGCTGGGGGATACGCAGTATTTT
CDR3 protein: CASSPPGGLGDTQYF

V gene: TRBV11-2
D gene: TRBD2
clone size: NA
J gene: TRBJ2-3
CDR3 DNA: TGTGCCAGCAGCTTCAGGGAGGGAATAGATACGCAGTATTTT
CDR3 protein: CASSFREGIDTQYF

V gene: TRBV19
D gene: TRBD1
clone size: NA
J gene: TRBJ1-2
CDR3 DNA: TGTGCCAGTAGTAGGTCCAGGGGGAACTATGGCTACACCTTC
CDR3 protein: CASSRSRGNYGYTF

V gene: TRBV29-1
D gene: TRBD1
clone size: NA
J gene: TRBJ2-1
CDR3 DNA: TGCAGCGTGGACCCCGGACAGGGGAGAGATGAGCAGTTCTTC
CDR3 protein: CSVDPGQGRDEQFF

V gene: TRBV29-1
D gene: TRBD2
clone size: NA
J gene: TRBJ2-7
CDR3 DNA: TGCAGCGCGCTTAGCGGGAGCGTGGAGCAGTACTTC
CDR3 protein: CSALSGSVEQYF

V gene: TRBV2
D gene: TRBD1
clone size: NA
J gene: TRBJ2-4
CDR3 DNA: TGTGCCAGCAAACCCAGACAGGGGGCGCGGGGCATTCAGTACTTC
CDR3 protein: CASKPRQGARGIQYF

V gene: TRBV7-9
D gene: TRBD2
clone size: NA
J gene: TRBJ2-2
CDR3 DNA: TGTGCCAGCAGGCCTAGCGGGAGTGGCACCGGGGAGCTGTTTTTT
CDR3 protein: CASRPSGSGTGELFF

V gene: TRBV2
D gene: TRBD1
clone size: NA
J gene: TRBJ1-4
CDR3 DNA: TGTGCCAGGGGGACAGGGGCGGGGAAAGAAAAACTGTTTTTT
CDR3 protein: CARGTGAGKEKLFF

V gene: TRBV28
D gene: NA
clone size: NA
J gene: TRBJ2-5
CDR3 DNA: TGTGCCAGCAGTTTATTGGAGACCCAGTACTTC
CDR3 protein: CASSLLETQYF

V gene: TRBV4-1
D gene: TRBD2
clone size: NA
J gene: TRBJ2-7
CDR3 DNA: TGCGCCAGCAGCCAAGGACTAGCGGGTATGACCTACGAGCAGTACTTC
CDR3 protein: CASSQGLAGMTYEQYF

V gene: TRBV6-4
D gene: NA
clone size: NA
J gene: TRBJ1-6
CDR3 DNA: TGTGCCAGCAGTGACGGAAATAATTCACCCCTCCACTTT
CDR3 protein: CASSDGNNSPLHF